The present T cell receptor beta chain was sequenced within a study of blood T cell repertoires in COVID-19 (dated by TCRdb to about 2020). Notes on the research overall: Samples from collaborators originated in the United States, Italy and Spain and spanned both the acute and convalescent phases of COVID-19. The prospective study material was composed of cDNA or gDNA derived from T cells, B-cell-depleted T cells, or PBMCs. The dataset comprised deeply sampled blood TCRbeta repertoires from subjects exposed to, actively infected with, or recovered from COVID-19. A freely available public database, intended as a resource for researchers studying the immune response to SARS-CoV-2, is where the repertoires were released. Samples were obtained from the ongoing ImmuneRACE study (first 160 participants) and from over 1,000 subjects provided by 6 global collaborators. Sample metadata almost always included a de-identified subject ID, COVID-19 status, age in years and sex. Where available, HLA class I and class II types were taken from metadata supplied by the sample provider and were not determined by assay-based typing. Broad study findings and their caveats: How much clinical and demographic metadata was included differed by source and by participant, and the metadata was provided uncurated.

The immunoSEQ Assay, a bias-controlled multiplex PCR, was used to amplify TCRbeta CDR3 regions from genomic DNA. The authors' analysis ran thus. Within the assay, amplification of reference gene primers was used to estimate how many nucleated cells each sample contained. To quantify the absolute abundance of each unique TCRbeta CDR3 rearrangement, sequence reads were collapsed and filtered. Productive Simpson clonality was computed per sample as the square root of Simpson's diversity index over productive rearrangements. The table comes from immuneACCESS by way of TCRdb, which keeps in-frame sequences with V and J called. Part of the clones is missing from these tables; in studies checked, under half for an unresolved V gene and the rest for unknown reasons. V, J and clone size are those of that table, while D and trimming were read from the DNA. This sample has about 260,000 clones in its table, and about 83% of those were observed once. The ten largest clones capture approximately 2.1% of the sample.

Comment on this clone: The clone's antigen remains unknown. Base qualities are not provided; no much larger clone lies one nucleotide away.

CDR1 is given as MNHNS and CDR2 as SASEGT, both from the germline V gene. The trim is 2 bases for V and 9 bases for J, with a gap of 11 bases between the germline ends. Including cysteine and phenylalanine, the CDR3 has 13 amino acids. The read is trimmed to its CDR3 DNA, 39 bases read in frame from base 1. Participants in the prospective study were enrolled through a virtual design, were aged roughly 18 to 100 years, and lived in approximately 25 United States geographic areas. In the prospective study, participants were assigned to cohorts based on the clinical history participants reported in a screening survey and a study questionnaire. ImmuneRACE Cohort 3 recovered participants were defined by two consecutive negative NP/OP PCR tests, healthcare professional clearance, or symptom resolution. Mobile phlebotomists in the prospective study collected whole blood, serum and a nasopharyngeal or oropharyngeal swab from every participant. Over a roughly 2-month period, participants in the prospective study had the option of providing additional blood draws and questionnaires. Blood samples from the prospective study were shipped frozen or at room temperature prior to DNA extraction.

The receptor's source is a woman aged 45-60 years who had recovered from COVID-19. The specimen was PBMCs or T cells enriched from blood (not recorded which). Recombination connected TRBV6-1 to TRBJ1-5; confidence is insufficient to name the D gene. The CDR3 region has the sequence CASSETDMRPQHF. In nucleotide form, the sequence is TGTGCCAGCAGTGAAACCGATATGAGGCCCCAGCATTTT.